The 19 T cell receptor beta chains below all came from one sample that was sequenced in a study of blood T cell repertoires in COVID-19. The data were produced by immunoSEQ multiplex PCR, yet TCRdb's version contains in-frame clones alone and is incomplete. The repertoire includes some 200,000 clones, roughly four fifths of them detected once, and about 11% sits in the top ten. Specimen: PBMCs or T cells enriched from blood (not recorded which). These receptors originate from a man aged 35 to 55 who had recovered from COVID-19.

This clone occurred a few times. The genes are TRBV19 and TRBJ1-2; D uncertain. Germline V gene lookup returns CDR1 LNHDA and CDR2 SQIVND (reference sequence). The CDR3 totals 15 residues. V shed 7 bases and J shed 3 bases, with 18 bases lying between them. The CDR3 loop reads CASKEAGSSYYGYTF. The CDR3 region has the DNA TGTGCCAGTAAGGAGGCCGGATCCTCCTACTATGGCTACACCTTC. Variable domain in full (rest from reference TRBV19 and TRBJ1-2): DGGITQSPKYLFRKEGQNVTLSCEQNLNHDAMYWYRQDPGQGLRLIYYSQIVNDFQKGDIAEGYSVSREKKESFPLTVTSAQKNPTAFYLCASKEAGSSYYGYTFGSGTRLTVV.

The gene calls are TRBV18 and TRBJ2-1, with 9 bases identical to TRBD1. With V trimmed by 6 bases and J by 5 bases, 8 bases remained unmatched. CDR3 length equals 15 residues. The germline CDR1 and CDR2 sequences are KGHSH and LQKENI. Here the CDR3 reads CASSLGTGRNNEQFF. The CDR3 DNA is TGTGCCAGCTCCCTCGGGACAGGGAGGAACAATGAGCAGTTCTTC.

The V gene is TRBV28, the J gene TRBJ2-2, with TRBD2 matching over 10 bases. This CDR3 has 15 amino acids. Germline V gives CDR1 MDHEN, CDR2 SYDVKM. V lost 5 bases to trimming and J lost 1 base; unmatched junction nucleotides: 1. CDR3 nucleotides: TGTGCCAGCAGTACTAGCGGGAAGAACACCGGGGAGCTGTTTTTT. The encoded protein is CASSTSGKNTGELFF. The whole variable domain, filled in from reference TRBV28 and TRBJ2-2, reads DVKVTQSSRYLVKRTGEKVFLECVQDMDHENMFWYRQDPGLGLRLIYFSYDVKMKEKGDIPEGYSVSREKKERFSLILESASTNQTSMYLCASSTSGKNTGELFFGEGSRLTVL.

This chain uses TRBV7-9 with TRBJ2-3; 14 nucleotides line up with TRBD2. Germline-derived CDR1 and CDR2 are SEHNR and FQNEAQ (reference sequence). The CDR3 is 18 residues long. The J segment lost 0 bases and the V segment lost 1 base, leaving 3 bases of the junction unmatched. CDR3 protein: CASSLGLAGGVSTDTQYF. For the CDR3, the DNA is TGTGCCAGCAGCTTAGGACTAGCGGGAGGGGTCAGCACAGATACGCAGTATTTT.

This sequence joins TRBV5-1 and TRBJ1-2, with unresolved D. CDR3 length: 15 residues. Germline V gives CDR1 SGHRS, CDR2 YFSETQ. V lost 1 base, J lost 4 bases, and 14 bases lay in between. CDR3 loop: CASSLSPERVYGYTF. CDR3 coding DNA: TGCGCCAGCAGCTTGAGTCCCGAGAGGGTCTATGGCTACACCTTC.

This chain uses TRBV9 with TRBJ2-3; the match to TRBD2 covers 10 bases. Per the germline V gene, CDR1 is SGDLS and CDR2 is YYNGEE. The junction had 8 bases not matched to a gene; V was cut back by 0 bases and J by 1 base. CDR3 size: 18 residues. The CDR3 region is CASSVAPAGGDGTDTQYF. The CDR3 nucleotides are TGTGCCAGCAGCGTAGCACCAGCGGGAGGGGATGGCACAGATACGCAGTATTTT.

Only one count was recorded for this clone. The chain combines TRBV3-1 (or the pseudogene TRBV3-2) with TRBJ2-3; 7 bases align to TRBD1. The CDR3 is 17 residues long. Germline assignment: CDR1 LGHDT and CDR2 YNNKEL (reference sequence). V dropped 3 bases and J dropped 4; count of bases not matched to a gene: 13. CDR3: CASSHSFRGFRPDTQYF. CDR3 in DNA: TGTGCCAGCAGCCATAGCTTCAGGGGGTTTAGGCCAGATACGCAGTATTTT.

The V call is TRBV10-3, the J call TRBJ1-6; 9 bases match TRBD1. CDR3 length: 13 amino acids. J was trimmed by 6 bases and V by 10 bases; bases with no gene match: 4. CDR1 ENHRY and CDR2 SYGVKD come from the germline V gene. The CDR3 here is CATQGAGNSPLHF. CDR3 nucleotide sequence: TGTGCCACACAGGGGGCGGGTAATTCACCCCTCCACTTT.

The chain couples TRBV5-4 to TRBJ2-2, with 8 nucleotides matching TRBD1. Germline V CDR1 and CDR2: SGHNT, YYREEE (reference sequence). J was trimmed by 6 bases and V by 4 bases; bases with no gene match: 14. This CDR3 comprises 17 residues. The CDR3 DNA follows: TGTGCCAGCAGCGCCCCCGATGGACAGGGCCGCGCCGGGGAGCTGTTTTTT. Translation gives CASSAPDGQGRAGELFF.

The chain carries TRBV19 and TRBJ1-2; D is perhaps TRBD1 (5 bases). The CDR3 is made up of 14 amino acids. Germline values: CDR1 LNHDA, CDR2 SQIVND (reference sequence). Deletions cut 1 base from V and 5 bases from J, with 11 bases between. The CDR3 bases are TGTGCCAGTAGTATAGGGGGGAGCGGGTATGGCTACACCTTC. This encodes CASSIGGSGYGYTF.

The rearrangement uses TRBV6-5 and TRBJ2-2; D remains unclear. Germline CDR1 is MNHEY and CDR2 is SVGAGI. Trimming removed 5 bases from V and 1 base from J, with 5 bases in between. This CDR3 has 13 residues. The CDR3 protein is CASSPGNTGELFF. The CDR3 nucleotides read TGTGCCAGCAGTCCAGGGAACACCGGGGAGCTGTTTTTT.

About this clone: Additional DNA sequences in this sample encode the identical CDR3. This chain links TRBV6-5 with TRBJ2-2; no firm D call. The germline V gene has CDR1 MNHEY and CDR2 SVGAGI. Trimming removed 3 bases from V and 5 bases from J, with 10 bases in between. The CDR3 is 14 amino acids. The CDR3 protein is CASSYSERTGELFF. In DNA, the CDR3 is TGTGCCAGCAGTTATAGTGAGAGAACCGGGGAGCTGTTTTTT.

J is TRBJ1-5 and V is TRBV14; D remains unclear. V was clipped by 4 bases and J by 0 bases, with 4 bases between them. This CDR3 is 13 amino acids long. From germline, CDR1 is SGHDN and CDR2 FVKESK. The CDR3 reads CASSLSSNQPQHF. For the CDR3, the DNA is TGTGCCAGCAGCCTATCTAGCAATCAGCCCCAGCATTTT. Looking up the rest from reference TRBV14 and TRBJ1-5 gives the full variable domain: EAGVTQFPSHSVIEKGQTVTLRCDPISGHDNLYWYRRVMGKEIKFLLHFVKESKQDESGMPNNRFLAERTGGTYSTLKVQPAELEDSGVYFCASSLSSNQPQHFGDGTRLSIL.

The chain has TRBV6-5 and TRBJ1-1; D might be TRBD1 (6 bases). The ends were cut back, 4 bases at V and 2 bases at J, with 8 bases in the middle. Germline V lookup: CDR1 MNHEY, CDR2 SVGAGI. CDR3 length: 13 amino acids. CDR3 DNA: TGTGCCAGCAGTTTCAGGGGAAACACTGAAGCTTTCTTT. This sequence encodes CASSFRGNTEAFF.

The chain combines TRBV30 with TRBJ2-2; D call uncertain. CDR3 size: 14 residues. Trimming cost V 3 bases and J 0 bases, with 8 bases left between them. Looked up from germline, CDR1 is GTSNPN and CDR2 is SVGIG (reference sequence). The CDR3 DNA sequence: TGTGCCTGGAGGCGCGGATCGAACACCGGGGAGCTGTTTTTT. Translated, it gives CAWRRGSNTGELFF.

The V gene is TRBV7-9, the J gene TRBJ1-1; weak D call: TRBD1 (6 bases). In germline, CDR1 is SEHNR, CDR2 FQNEAQ (reference sequence). This CDR3 region has 16 residues. Trimming shortened V by 1 base and J by 4 bases, and 16 bases separated the two germline ends. DNA for the CDR3: TGTGCCAGCAGCTTAGGTGGGGGCTGGGGCGTCACTGAAGCTTTCTTT. Its protein product is CASSLGGGWGVTEAFF.

The chain has TRBV7-9 and TRBJ2-1; 8 bases are shared with TRBD2. The CDR3 covers 19 residues. The junction had 15 bases not matched to a gene; V was cut back by 4 bases and J by 1 base. The germline V gene has CDR1 SEHNR and CDR2 FQNEAQ (reference sequence). The chain's CDR3 is CASSSGVSGTQTSYNEQFF. The CDR3 coding sequence is TGTGCCAGCAGCTCCGGAGTTAGCGGGACCCAGACTTCCTACAATGAGCAGTTCTTC.

This rearrangement joins TRBV6-5 to TRBJ2-5, with D perhaps matching TRBD1 (6 bases). CDR1 and CDR2 (germline): MNHEY, SVGAGI. This CDR3 contains 14 residues. V was shortened by 4 bases and J by 5 bases, with 14 bases between the two germline ends. The CDR3 region has the DNA TGTGCCAGCAGTTCAACAGGGAACGGGGAGACCCAGTACTTC. It encodes CASSSTGNGETQYF.

The chain employs TRBV6-5 and TRBJ1-6; 11 nucleotides match TRBD1. CDR1 is MNHEY and CDR2 is SVGAGI in the germline V gene. The trim removed 5 bases at V and 4 bases at J, leaving 1 base unmatched. The CDR3 is made up of 15 amino acids. CDR3: CASSRDRGYNSPLHF. CDR3 coding DNA: TGTGCCAGCAGTCGGGACAGGGGGTATAATTCACCCCTCCACTTT.